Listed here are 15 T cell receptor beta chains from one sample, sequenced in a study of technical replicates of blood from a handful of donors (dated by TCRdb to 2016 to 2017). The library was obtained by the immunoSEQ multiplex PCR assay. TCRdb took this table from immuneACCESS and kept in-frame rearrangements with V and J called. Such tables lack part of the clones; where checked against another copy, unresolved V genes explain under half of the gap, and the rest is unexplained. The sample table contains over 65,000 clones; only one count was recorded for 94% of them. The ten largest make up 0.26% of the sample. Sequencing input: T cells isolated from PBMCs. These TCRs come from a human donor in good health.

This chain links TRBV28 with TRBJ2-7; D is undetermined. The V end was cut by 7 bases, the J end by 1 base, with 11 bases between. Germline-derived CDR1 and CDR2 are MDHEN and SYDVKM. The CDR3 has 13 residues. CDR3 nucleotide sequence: TGTGCCAGCACGGTGACGAGGTCCTACGAGCAGTACTTC. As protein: CASTVTRSYEQYF.

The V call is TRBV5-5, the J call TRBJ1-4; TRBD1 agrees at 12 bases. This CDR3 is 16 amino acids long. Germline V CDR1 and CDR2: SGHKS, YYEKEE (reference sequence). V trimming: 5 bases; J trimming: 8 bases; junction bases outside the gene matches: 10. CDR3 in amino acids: CASSLTGTGGREKLFF. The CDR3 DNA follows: TGTGCCAGCAGTTTGACCGGGACAGGGGGCCGGGAAAAACTGTTTTTT.

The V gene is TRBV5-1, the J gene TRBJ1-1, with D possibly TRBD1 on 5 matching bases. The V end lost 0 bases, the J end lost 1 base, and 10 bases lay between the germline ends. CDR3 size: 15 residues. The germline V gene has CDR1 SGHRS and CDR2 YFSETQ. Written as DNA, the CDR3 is TGCGCCAGCAGCTTGGTCGGGGGAGGGAACACTGAAGCTTTCTTT. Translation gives CASSLVGGGNTEAFF. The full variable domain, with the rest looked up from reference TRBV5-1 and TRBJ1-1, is KAGVTQTPRYLIKTRGQQVTLSCSPISGHRSVSWYQQTPGQGLQFLFEYFSETQRNKGNFPGRFSGRQFSNSRSEMNVSTLELGDSALYLCASSLVGGGNTEAFFGQGTRLTVV.

In DNA form, the CDR3 reads TGTGCCAGCAGCCCACGACAGGAAGCTAATGAAAAACTGTTTTTT. Protein: CASSPRQEANEKLFF. The chain couples TRBV7-8 to TRBJ1-4; weak D call: TRBD1 (6 bases). The CDR3 is made up of 15 amino acids. The V and J ends lost 5 bases and 3 bases respectively, with 13 bases between them. The V gene's germline CDR1 is SGHVS and CDR2 FQNEAQ.

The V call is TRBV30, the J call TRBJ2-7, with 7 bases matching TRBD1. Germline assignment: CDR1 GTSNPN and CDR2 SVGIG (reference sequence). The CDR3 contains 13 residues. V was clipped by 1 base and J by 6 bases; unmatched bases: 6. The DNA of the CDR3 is TGTGCCTGGAGTGCGGGACAGTTTAGCGAGCAGTACTTC. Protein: CAWSAGQFSEQYF.

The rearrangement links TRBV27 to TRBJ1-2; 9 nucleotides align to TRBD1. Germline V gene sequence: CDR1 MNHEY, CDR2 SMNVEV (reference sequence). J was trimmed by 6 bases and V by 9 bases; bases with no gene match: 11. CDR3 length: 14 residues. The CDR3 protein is CARPPGQGENGYTF. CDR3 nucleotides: TGTGCCAGGCCTCCGGGACAGGGAGAAAATGGCTACACCTTC.

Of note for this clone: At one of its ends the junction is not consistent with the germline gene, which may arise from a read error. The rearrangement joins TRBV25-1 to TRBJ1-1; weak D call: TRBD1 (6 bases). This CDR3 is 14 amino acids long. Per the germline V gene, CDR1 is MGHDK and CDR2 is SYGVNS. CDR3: CASRDLQGNAEAFF. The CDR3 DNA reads TGTGCCAGCCGGGACCTCCAGGGGAACGCTGAAGCTTTCTTT.

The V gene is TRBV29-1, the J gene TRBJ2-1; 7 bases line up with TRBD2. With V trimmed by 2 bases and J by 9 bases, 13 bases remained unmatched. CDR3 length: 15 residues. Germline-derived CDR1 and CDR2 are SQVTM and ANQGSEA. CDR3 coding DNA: TGCAGCGTTGAAATCCCGGGAGGCGGGGTAGGTGAGCAGTTCTTC. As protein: CSVEIPGGGVGEQFF.

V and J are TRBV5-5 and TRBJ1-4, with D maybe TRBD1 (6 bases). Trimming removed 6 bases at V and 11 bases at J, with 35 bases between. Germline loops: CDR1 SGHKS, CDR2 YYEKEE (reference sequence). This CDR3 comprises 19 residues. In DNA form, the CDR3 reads TGTGCCAGCACCTCAGCCCCAGGGGTCTCCCGGAAGCCGGCAAGGAAACTGTTTTTT. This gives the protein CASTSAPGVSRKPARKLFF.

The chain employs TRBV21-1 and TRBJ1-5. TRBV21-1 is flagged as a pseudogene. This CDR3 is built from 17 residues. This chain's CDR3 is CASSKGTTREGGQPQHF. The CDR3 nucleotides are TGTGCCAGCAGCAAAGGGACCACCCGAGAAGGAGGTCAGCCCCAGCATTTT.

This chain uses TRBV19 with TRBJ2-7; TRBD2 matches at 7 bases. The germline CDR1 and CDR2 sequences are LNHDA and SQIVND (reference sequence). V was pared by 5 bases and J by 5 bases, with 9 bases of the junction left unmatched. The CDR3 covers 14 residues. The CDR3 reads CASSGGGLIDEQYF. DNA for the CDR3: TGTGCCAGTAGTGGGGGAGGGCTAATTGACGAGCAGTACTTC.

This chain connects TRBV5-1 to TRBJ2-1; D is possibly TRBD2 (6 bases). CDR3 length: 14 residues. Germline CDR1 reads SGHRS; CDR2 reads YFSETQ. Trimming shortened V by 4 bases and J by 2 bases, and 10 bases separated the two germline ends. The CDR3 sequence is CASSPGTPYNEQFF. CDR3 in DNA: TGCGCCAGCAGCCCCGGGACTCCCTACAATGAGCAGTTCTTC.

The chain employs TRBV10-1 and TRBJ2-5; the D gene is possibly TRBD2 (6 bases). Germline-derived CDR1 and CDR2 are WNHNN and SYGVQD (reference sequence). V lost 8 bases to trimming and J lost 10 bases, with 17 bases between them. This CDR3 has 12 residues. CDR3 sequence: CASGQGGGVQYF. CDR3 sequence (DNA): TGCGCCAGCGGCCAGGGAGGTGGTGTCCAGTACTTC.

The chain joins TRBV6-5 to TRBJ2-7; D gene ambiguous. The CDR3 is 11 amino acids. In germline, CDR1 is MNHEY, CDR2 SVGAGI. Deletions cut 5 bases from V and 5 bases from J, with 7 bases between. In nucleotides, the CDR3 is TGTGCCAGCAGTGCTATGGACGAGCAGTACTTC. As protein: CASSAMDEQYF.

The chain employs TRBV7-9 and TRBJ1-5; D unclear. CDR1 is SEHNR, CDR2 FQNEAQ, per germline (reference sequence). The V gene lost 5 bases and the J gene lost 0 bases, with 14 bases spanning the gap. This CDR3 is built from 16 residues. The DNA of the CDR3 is TGTGCCAGCAGCCCTACAGATTCGTATAGCAATCAGCCCCAGCATTTT. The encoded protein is CASSPTDSYSNQPQHF.